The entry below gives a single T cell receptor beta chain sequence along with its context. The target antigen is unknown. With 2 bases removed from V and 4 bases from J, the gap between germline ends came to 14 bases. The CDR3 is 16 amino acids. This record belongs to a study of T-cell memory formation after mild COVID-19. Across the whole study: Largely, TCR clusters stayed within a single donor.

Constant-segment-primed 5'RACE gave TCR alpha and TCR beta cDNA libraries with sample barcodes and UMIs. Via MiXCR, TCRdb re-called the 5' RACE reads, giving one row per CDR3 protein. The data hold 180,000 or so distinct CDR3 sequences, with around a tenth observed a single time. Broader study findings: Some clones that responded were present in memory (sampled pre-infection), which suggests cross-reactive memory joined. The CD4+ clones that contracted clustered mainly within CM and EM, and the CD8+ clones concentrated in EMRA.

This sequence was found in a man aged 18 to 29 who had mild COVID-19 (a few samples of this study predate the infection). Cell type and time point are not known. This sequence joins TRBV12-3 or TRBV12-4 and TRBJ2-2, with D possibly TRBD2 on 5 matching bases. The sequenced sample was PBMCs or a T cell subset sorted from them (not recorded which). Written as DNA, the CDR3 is TGTGCCAGCAGTTTAAGTCGAGGGTTTAGCACCGGGGAGCTGTTTTTT. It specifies CASSLSRGFSTGELFF.